One sample yielded the 13 T cell receptor beta chains listed below, sequenced in a study of CD4+ T cells in melanoma. Only in-frame clones appear in the TCRdb table, and some are missing; sequencing was by immunoSEQ multiplex PCR. Here the sample spans roughly 140,000 clones, around 90% being singletons. These receptors were taken from a human donor with melanoma.

V usage is TRBV6-5 and J usage is TRBJ1-1; D perhaps matches TRBD1 (6 bases). Between the trimmed V and J ends, which lost 6 bases and 5 bases, there was a span of 13 bases. The CDR3 has 13 amino acids. Per germline, CDR1 MNHEY and CDR2 SVGAGI. The CDR3 sequence is CASSRGSRTEAFF. CDR3 coding DNA: TGTGCCAGCAGCAGGGGATCCCGAACTGAAGCTTTCTTT.

The chain links TRBV6-6 to TRBJ2-7, with D possibly TRBD2 on 5 matching bases. This CDR3 contains 15 residues. CDR1 and CDR2 from the germline V gene are MNHNY and SVGAGI (reference sequence). Trimming removed 2 bases from V and 2 bases from J, with 13 bases in between. CDR3 loop: CASSYGEGPTYEQYF. CDR3 bases: TGTGCCAGCAGTTACGGAGAGGGCCCTACCTACGAGCAGTACTTC.

The J gene is TRBJ1-1, the V gene TRBV30, with 10 bases lining up with TRBD1. Germline values: CDR1 GTSNPN, CDR2 SVGIG (reference sequence). V shed 5 bases, J shed 12 bases, and the junction held 12 bases outside the gene matches. This CDR3 spans 13 amino acids. CDR3 sequence (DNA): TGTGCCTGGCTACGGGCGGGGACAGGGGAACCTTTCTTT. Protein sequence: CAWLRAGTGEPFF. The full variable domain, its missing parts supplied by reference TRBV30 and TRBJ1-1, is SQTIHQWPATLVQPVGSPLSLECTVEGTSNPNLYWYRQAAGRGLQLLFYSVGIGQISSEVPQNLSASRPQDRQFILSSKKLLLSDSGFYLCAWLRAGTGEPFFGQGTRLTVV.

The chain employs TRBV6-5 and TRBJ1-1, with D unclear. CDR3 length: 13 amino acids. The germline gives CDR1 MNHEY, CDR2 SVGAGI. V was cut by 5 bases and J by 6 bases, with 13 bases left in between. CDR3 nucleotide sequence: TGTGCCAGCAGTAGATCAGGTTCGGCTGAAGCTTTCTTT. Translation: CASSRSGSAEAFF.

The CDR3 nucleotides read TGTGCTAGTGGCTTGACAGGTGTCTCCTATAATTCACCCCTCCACTTT. Translating gives CASGLTGVSYNSPLHF. The chain couples TRBV12-5 to TRBJ1-6, with D maybe TRBD1 (6 bases). CDR3 length: 16 amino acids. Germline V gives CDR1 LGHNT, CDR2 FRNRAP. With 6 bases removed from V and 0 bases from J, the gap between germline ends came to 12 bases.

This clone is a singleton in its sample. The chain combines TRBV19 with TRBJ1-2, with TRBD1 matching over 12 bases. The CDR3 extends over 17 amino acids. The V gene end was trimmed by 4 bases and the J gene end by 4 bases; junction bases not matched to a gene: 10. Germline loops: CDR1 LNHDA, CDR2 SQIVND (reference sequence). The CDR3 DNA reads as TGTGCCAGTAGTAGATCGGGACAGGGGGCGCGAGTCTATGGCTACACCTTC. Its protein product is CASSRSGQGARVYGYTF.

The chain uses TRBV10-2 and TRBJ1-5, with no clear D. V was shortened by 5 bases and J by 0 bases, with 8 bases between the two germline ends. The germline V gene encodes CDR1 WSHSY and CDR2 SAAADI. CDR3 size: 14 residues. The CDR3, as DNA: TGCGCCAGCAGTCCGGCCTATAGCAATCAGCCCCAGCATTTT. Its translation is CASSPAYSNQPQHF.

The chain employs TRBV6-1 and TRBJ2-7; 9 bases map to TRBD2. The V gene end was trimmed by 8 bases and the J gene end by 1 base; junction bases not matched to a gene: 9. The CDR3 has 15 residues. CDR1 is MNHNS and CDR2 is SASEGT in the germline V gene. CDR3 region: CASGRGGTRSYEQYF. The CDR3 DNA follows: TGTGCCAGCGGGCGGGGGGGGACCCGATCCTACGAGCAGTACTTC.

J is TRBJ2-5 and V is TRBV9; tentatively, D is TRBD1 or TRBD2 (5 bases each). This CDR3 is built from 14 residues. Germline V gene data show CDR1 as SGDLS and CDR2 as YYNGEE. V was shortened by 1 base and J by 3 bases, with 10 bases between the two germline ends. Here the CDR3 reads CASSVMGVEETQYF. The CDR3 bases are TGTGCCAGCAGCGTAATGGGGGTGGAAGAGACCCAGTACTTC.

The chain couples TRBV11-2 to TRBJ2-5, with D maybe TRBD2 (5 bases). The CDR3 loop spans 13 amino acids. Trimming cost V 4 bases and J 5 bases, with 11 bases left between them. The germline V gene encodes CDR1 SGHAT and CDR2 FQNNGV. The DNA of the CDR3 is TGTGCCAGCAGCTCGGGGTCAACGGAGACCCAGTACTTC. Protein: CASSSGSTETQYF. The variable domain in full, completed from reference TRBV11-2 and TRBJ2-5, reads EAGVAQSPRYKIIEKRQSVAFWCNPISGHATLYWYQQILGQGPKLLIQFQNNGVVDDSQLPKDRFSAERLKGVDSTLKIQPAKLEDSAVYLCASSSGSTETQYFGPGTRLLVL.

This clone was counted a single time. The chain has TRBV30 and TRBJ2-3; 13 nucleotides line up with TRBD2. The CDR3 extends over 15 amino acids. Germline CDR1 reads GTSNPN; CDR2 reads SVGIG (reference sequence). V lost 5 bases to trimming and J lost 3 bases; unmatched junction nucleotides: 5. The chain's CDR3 is CAWGLGLAGTDTQYF. CDR3 DNA sequence: TGTGCCTGGGGATTGGGACTAGCGGGAACAGATACGCAGTATTTT.

The chain uses TRBV20-1 and TRBJ2-3, with D uncertain. The V end lost 6 bases, the J end lost 9 bases, and 13 bases lay between the germline ends. CDR1 and CDR2 from the germline V gene are DFQATT and SNEGSKA (reference sequence). This CDR3 is 11 amino acids long. The CDR3 nucleotides read TGCAGTGCACCTTGGGGATCGACGCAGTATTTT. Its protein product is CSAPWGSTQYF.

V is TRBV25-1 and J is TRBJ1-1, with TRBD1 as a possible D gene (6 bases). This CDR3 region has 16 residues. V shed 6 bases and J shed 1 base, with 18 bases lying between them. Germline V gene lookup returns CDR1 MGHDK and CDR2 SYGVNS. Written as DNA, the CDR3 is TGTGCCAGCAGCCCCCTCCCGGGACAAGGGAACACTGAAGCTTTCTTT. Protein sequence: CASSPLPGQGNTEAFF.